These 25 T cell receptor beta chains were all obtained from the same sample, sequenced in a study of cytomegalovirus exposure and HLA in healthy donors. Use of 60 Vbeta and 13 Jbeta primers characterized the PCR. Using immunoSEQ multiplex PCR, the repertoire was profiled, and TCRdb retains in-frame clones only, with some absent. The repertoire holds 90,000 to 100,000 clones, with 60% to 80% as singletons. Material: PBMCs. The receptors here all came from a woman aged 60 to 75 in good health and CMV-seropositive.

This rearrangement joins TRBV19 to TRBJ2-7; 7 positions match TRBD1. The germline gives CDR1 LNHDA, CDR2 SQIVND (reference sequence). This CDR3 is 13 amino acids long. V shed 6 bases, J shed 6 bases, and the junction held 8 bases outside the gene matches. CDR3 DNA: TGTGCCAGTAGGACAGGGTTGGCCAGCGAGCAGTACTTC. Its protein product is CASRTGLASEQYF.

This chain joins TRBV13 and TRBJ1-1; 8 nucleotides align to TRBD1. The germline CDR1 and CDR2 sequences are PRHDT and FYEKMQ (reference sequence). V gave up 6 bases and J gave up 6 bases; unmatched junction bases: 9. The CDR3 is 14 residues long. The CDR3 is CASRGQGARAEAFF. DNA for the CDR3: TGTGCCAGCAGAGGTCAGGGGGCGAGAGCTGAAGCTTTCTTT.

This clone was found a few times. The chain recombines TRBV25-1 with TRBJ2-5; 8 bases match TRBD2. Germline V gene sequence: CDR1 MGHDK, CDR2 SYGVNS. The CDR3 is 13 amino acids. J lost 3 bases, V lost 7 bases, and 4 bases had no gene match. The CDR3 DNA is TGTGCCAGCACGGGACTAGGGGAAGAGACCCAGTACTTC. This gives the protein CASTGLGEETQYF.

This CDR3 is CASSLLGGDGTGELFF. The DNA for the CDR3 is TGTGCCAGCAGTTTGCTTGGGGGGGACGGCACCGGGGAGCTGTTTTTT. This chain uses TRBV27 with TRBJ2-2; TRBD2 matches at 7 bases. The germline V gene encodes CDR1 MNHEY and CDR2 SMNVEV (reference sequence). The CDR3 covers 16 residues. Unmatched junction bases numbered 8, after V lost 3 bases and J lost 4 bases.

This clone has just a few counts. The genes are TRBV6-5 and TRBJ2-7; D uncertain. The CDR3 sequence is 12 residues long. V lost 7 bases, J lost 3 bases, and 10 bases lay in between. Looked up from germline, CDR1 is MNHEY and CDR2 is SVGAGI. The CDR3 DNA is TGTGCCAGCACCAACACGGGCTACGAGCAGTACTTC. Its protein product is CASTNTGYEQYF.

The chain combines TRBV5-1 with TRBJ1-1; 9 bases map to TRBD1. The trim removed 0 bases at V and 7 bases at J, leaving 4 bases unmatched. The CDR3 is 14 amino acids. Germline CDR1 reads SGHRS; CDR2 reads YFSETQ. The CDR3 spells CASSLARDRVEAFF. The CDR3 DNA follows: TGCGCCAGCAGCTTGGCAAGGGACAGGGTTGAAGCTTTCTTT.

This chain links TRBV5-4 with TRBJ2-7; 7 positions agree with TRBD2. The J segment lost 4 bases and the V segment lost 2 bases, leaving 6 bases of the junction unmatched. Germline assignment: CDR1 SGHNT and CDR2 YYREEE (reference sequence). This CDR3 comprises 14 residues. CDR3 coding DNA: TGTGCCAGCAGCTTATGGGGAGGGCCGTACGAGCAGTACTTC. This encodes CASSLWGGPYEQYF.

The rearrangement joins TRBV30 to TRBJ1-1, with unresolved D. V lost 4 bases to trimming and J lost 0 bases, with 6 bases between them. This CDR3 comprises 12 residues. The germline CDR1 and CDR2 sequences are GTSNPN and SVGIG (reference sequence). The CDR3 DNA is TGTGCCTGGAAACATATGAACACTGAAGCTTTCTTT. Translation: CAWKHMNTEAFF.

V is TRBV18 and J is TRBJ2-5; D might be TRBD1 (5 bases). TRBJ2-7 explains the end of the DNA better; the J call may be wrong. The CDR3 has 13 residues. Germline CDR1 KGHSH, CDR2 LQKENI. Written as DNA, the CDR3 is TGTGCCAGCTCACCCGGTCAGGGCGACGAGCAGTACTTC. The encoded protein is CASSPGQGDEQYF.

The rearrangement uses TRBV20-1 and TRBJ2-7; 7 nucleotides line up with TRBD1. The germline V gene has CDR1 DFQATT and CDR2 SNEGSKA (reference sequence). This CDR3 comprises 11 residues. The CDR3 nucleotides read TGCAGAACCGGACAGGCCGACGAGCAGTACTTC. Translation: CRTGQADEQYF.

CDR3 region: CASSEDSGQGKNEQFF. The CDR3 DNA is TGTGCCAGCAGTGAGGATAGTGGACAGGGTAAAAATGAGCAGTTCTTC. V gene TRBV2 combines with J gene TRBJ2-1; 8 bases are a match to TRBD1. The CDR3 contains 16 residues. CDR1 is SNHLY and CDR2 is FYNNEI in the germline V gene. V gave up 3 bases and J gave up 7 bases; unmatched junction bases: 11.

The chain employs TRBV4-1 and TRBJ1-3; D is uncertain. The CDR3 runs to 13 residues. Germline V gives CDR1 MGHRA, CDR2 YSYEKL. The V gene lost 5 bases and the J gene lost 4 bases, with 9 bases spanning the gap. The DNA of the CDR3 is TGCGCCAGCAGCAACATCCCGGGAAACACCATATATTTT. Amino acids: CASSNIPGNTIYF.

The chain has TRBV15 and TRBJ2-3; unclear D gene. Per germline, CDR1 LNHNV and CDR2 YYDKDF (reference sequence). The CDR3 covers 14 residues. V was cut by 5 bases and J by 0 bases, with 9 bases left in between. The CDR3 nucleotides read TGTGCCACCAGCTCCGGTTTAAGCACAGATACGCAGTATTTT. This gives the protein CATSSGLSTDTQYF.

V is TRBV6-1 and J is TRBJ2-3, with TRBD2 matching 11 bases. CDR1 is MNHNS and CDR2 is SASEGT in the germline V gene. The CDR3 length is 16 residues. With V trimmed by 2 bases and J by 0 bases, 1 base remained unmatched. The CDR3 loop is CASSETSGGSTDTQYF. DNA for the CDR3: TGTGCCAGCAGTGAAACTAGCGGGGGAAGCACAGATACGCAGTATTTT.

This chain joins TRBV5-1 and TRBJ2-5, with D perhaps TRBD1 (6 bases). CDR3 length: 16 amino acids. Trimming cost V 4 bases and J 2 bases, with 18 bases left between them. Germline loops: CDR1 SGHRS, CDR2 YFSETQ. The CDR3, as DNA: TGCGCCAGCAGCCCGGGTATTAGGACAGTACAAGAGACCCAGTACTTC. This encodes CASSPGIRTVQETQYF.

V is TRBV4-1 and J is TRBJ1-1; possible D gene TRBD1, 5 bases. V dropped 0 bases and J dropped 1 base, with 27 bases sitting between them. The CDR3 extends over 21 amino acids. CDR1 is MGHRA and CDR2 is YSYEKL in the germline V gene. CDR3 sequence (DNA): TGCGCCAGCAGCCAAGATGGGTTTGGTTTAATCCGAAAACAGGAGAACACTGAAGCTTTCTTT. Translated: CASSQDGFGLIRKQENTEAFF.

This clone was recorded a few times. V is TRBV7-9 and J is TRBJ1-1; D is undetermined. With 4 bases removed from V and 11 bases from J, the gap between germline ends came to 17 bases. Looked up from germline, CDR1 is SEHNR and CDR2 is FQNEAQ (reference sequence). The CDR3 sequence is 13 residues long. The CDR3 DNA reads as TGTGCCAGCAGCTACACGGGGAGTAGCCTCGCTTTCTTT. As protein: CASSYTGSSLAFF. Full variable domain (missing parts from reference TRBV7-9 and TRBJ1-1): DTGVSQNPRHKITKRGQNVTFRCDPISEHNRLYWYRQTLGQGPEFLTYFQNEAQLEKSRLLSDRFSAERPKGSFSTLEIQRTEQGDSAMYLCASSYTGSSLAFFGQGTRLTVV.

The chain has TRBV1 and TRBJ1-4; the DNA was not compared with TRBD1, the D call given in the table. TRBV1 constitutes a pseudogene. The CDR3 extends over 21 amino acids. The CDR3 DNA follows: TGCACCAGCAGCCAAGGGGCTAGCCAGACAGGGAAGGATTCAAGTAATGAAAAACTGTTTTTT. Protein sequence: CTSSQGASQTGKDSSNEKLFF.

This clone was observed a few times. As DNA, the CDR3 is TGTGCCAGCAGTGAAGCCCACAGCAAAAACACCATATATTTT. Its translation is CASSEAHSKNTIYF. The chain is built from TRBV6-1 and TRBJ1-3; D not certain. The CDR3 is 14 residues long. With 0 bases removed from V and 6 bases from J, the gap between germline ends came to 9 bases. Germline V gene data show CDR1 as MNHNS and CDR2 as SASEGT.

The chain uses TRBV6-1 and TRBJ1-1; D is unresolved. The germline V and J ends were trimmed by 2 bases and 10 bases, with 17 bases remaining between them. From germline, CDR1 is MNHNS and CDR2 SASEGT. The CDR3 is 14 amino acids. This CDR3 is CASSERADGKRAFF. The CDR3, as DNA: TGTGCCAGCAGTGAACGGGCCGACGGGAAAAGAGCTTTCTTT.

There are a few counts of this clone. The identical CDR3 is also encoded by other nucleotide sequences in the sample. V usage is TRBV29-1 and J usage is TRBJ2-2, with 11 bases lining up with TRBD2. V trimming: 4 bases; J trimming: 8 bases; junction bases outside the gene matches: 3. CDR3 length: 13 residues. Germline values: CDR1 SQVTM, CDR2 ANQGSEA. CDR3 in amino acids: CSVGLAGGGELFF. DNA for the CDR3: TGCAGCGTTGGGCTAGCGGGAGGAGGGGAGCTGTTTTTT.

The J gene is TRBJ2-6, the V gene TRBV9; TRBD2 might be the D (5 bases). This CDR3 is built from 16 residues. V was pared by 4 bases and J by 0 bases, with 11 bases between. Germline V gene sequence: CDR1 SGDLS, CDR2 YYNGEE. CDR3 nucleotide sequence: TGTGCCAGCAGCCCCTCACGGGACTCTGGGGCCAACGTCCTGACTTTC. Protein product: CASSPSRDSGANVLTF.

The rearrangement joins TRBV5-1 to TRBJ2-7; a possible D gene is TRBD1 (6 bases). V lost 2 bases, J lost 5 bases, and 14 bases lay in between. There are 14 residues in the CDR3. CDR1 and CDR2 from the germline V gene are SGHRS and YFSETQ. The CDR3 loop reads CASSFNRVMDEQYF. DNA of the CDR3: TGCGCCAGCAGCTTCAACAGGGTTATGGACGAGCAGTACTTC.

This clone was seen a few times. The rearrangement joins TRBV23-1 to TRBJ1-4, with D unresolved. TRBV23-1 is an open reading frame whose function is uncertain. The CDR3 has 15 residues. V lost 8 bases to trimming and J lost 0 bases, with 13 bases between them. CDR3 sequence (DNA): TGCGCCAGCGGCCCCCAGGAAGCAACTAATGAAAAACTGTTTTTT. Translated, it gives CASGPQEATNEKLFF.

The chain employs TRBV19 and TRBJ1-5; D remains ambiguous. Trimming cost V 6 bases and J 0 bases, with 6 bases left between them. CDR3 length equals 13 residues. Looked up from germline, CDR1 is LNHDA and CDR2 is SQIVND (reference sequence). CDR3 DNA: TGTGCCAGTAGCGTAGTTAGCAATCAGCCCCAGCATTTT. Amino acids: CASSVVSNQPQHF.